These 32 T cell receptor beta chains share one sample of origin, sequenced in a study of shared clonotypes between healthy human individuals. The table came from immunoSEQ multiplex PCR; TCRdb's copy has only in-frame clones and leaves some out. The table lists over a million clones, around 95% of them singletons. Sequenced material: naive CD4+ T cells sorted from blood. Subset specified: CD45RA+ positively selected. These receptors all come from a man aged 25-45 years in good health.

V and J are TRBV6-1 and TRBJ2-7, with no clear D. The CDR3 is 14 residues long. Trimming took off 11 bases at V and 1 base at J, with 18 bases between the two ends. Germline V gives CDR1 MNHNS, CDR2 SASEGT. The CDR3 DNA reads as TGTGCCGGTTCAGCATTGGGTATATCCTACGAGCAGTACTTC. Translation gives CAGSALGISYEQYF.

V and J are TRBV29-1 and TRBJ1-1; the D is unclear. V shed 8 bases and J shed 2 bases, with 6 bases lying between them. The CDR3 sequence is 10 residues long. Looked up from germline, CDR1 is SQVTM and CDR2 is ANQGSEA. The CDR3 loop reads CSSSNTEAFF. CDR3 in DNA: TGCAGCTCTAGTAACACTGAAGCTTTCTTT.

The CDR3 here is CASTSTSLKETQYF. CDR3 bases: TGTGCCAGCACCTCGACTAGCTTGAAAGAGACCCAGTACTTC. This chain uses TRBV6-6 with TRBJ2-5, with 7 positions matching TRBD2. The CDR3 length is 14 residues. The V gene end was trimmed by 7 bases and the J gene end by 3 bases; junction bases not matched to a gene: 8. Germline assignment: CDR1 MNHNY and CDR2 SVGAGI (reference sequence).

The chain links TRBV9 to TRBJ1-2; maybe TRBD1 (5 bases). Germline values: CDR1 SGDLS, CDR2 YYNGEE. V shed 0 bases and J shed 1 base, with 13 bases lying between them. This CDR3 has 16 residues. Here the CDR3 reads CASSVVPGHLNYGYTF. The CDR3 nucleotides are TGTGCCAGCAGCGTAGTCCCGGGGCACCTTAACTATGGCTACACCTTC. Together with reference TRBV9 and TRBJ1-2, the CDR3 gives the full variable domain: DSGVTQTPKHLITATGQRVTLRCSPRSGDLSVYWYQQSLDQGLQFLIQYYNGEERAKGNILERFSAQQFPDLHSELNLSSLELGDSALYFCASSVVPGHLNYGYTFGSGTRLTVV.

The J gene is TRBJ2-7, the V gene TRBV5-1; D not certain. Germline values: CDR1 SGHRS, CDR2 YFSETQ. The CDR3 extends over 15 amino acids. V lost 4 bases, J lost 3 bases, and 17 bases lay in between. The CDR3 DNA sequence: TGCGCCAGCAGCCCCTTCCCTGTTGCCAGCTACGAGCAGTACTTC. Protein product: CASSPFPVASYEQYF.

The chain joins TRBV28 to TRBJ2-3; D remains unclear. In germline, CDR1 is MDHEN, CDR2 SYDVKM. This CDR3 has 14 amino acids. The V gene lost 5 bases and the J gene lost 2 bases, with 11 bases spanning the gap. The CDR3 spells CASSPISSTDTQYF. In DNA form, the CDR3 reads TGTGCCAGCAGTCCCATCAGCTCCACAGATACGCAGTATTTT.

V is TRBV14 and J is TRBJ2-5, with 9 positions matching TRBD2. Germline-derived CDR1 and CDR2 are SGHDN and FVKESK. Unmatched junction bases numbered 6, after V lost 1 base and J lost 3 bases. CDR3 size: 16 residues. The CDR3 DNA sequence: TGTGCCAGCAGCCAAGTTTGGCTAGCGGGAAAAGAGACCCAGTACTTC. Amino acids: CASSQVWLAGKETQYF.

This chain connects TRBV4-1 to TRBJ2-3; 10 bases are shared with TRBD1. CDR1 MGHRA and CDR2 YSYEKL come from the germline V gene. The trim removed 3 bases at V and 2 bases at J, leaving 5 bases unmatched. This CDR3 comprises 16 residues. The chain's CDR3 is CASSQEGQGVTDTQYF. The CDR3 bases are TGCGCCAGCAGCCAGGAAGGACAGGGGGTCACAGATACGCAGTATTTT.

DNA for the CDR3: TGTGCCAGTAGCGGGCAGGCTTTGTCTGGCTACACCTTC. Encoded protein: CASSGQALSGYTF. This rearrangement joins TRBV19 to TRBJ1-2; D not resolved. The germline V gene encodes CDR1 LNHDA and CDR2 SQIVND (reference sequence). The CDR3 runs 13 residues. V shed 6 bases and J shed 7 bases, with 15 bases lying between them.

CDR3 in amino acids: CSARTSETQYF. In DNA form, the CDR3 reads TGCAGTGCTAGGACCTCAGAGACCCAGTACTTC. This chain joins TRBV20-1 and TRBJ2-5; unclear D gene. Germline-derived CDR1 and CDR2 are DFQATT and SNEGSKA (reference sequence). The V end was cut by 3 bases, the J end by 4 bases, with 6 bases between. This CDR3 comprises 11 residues.

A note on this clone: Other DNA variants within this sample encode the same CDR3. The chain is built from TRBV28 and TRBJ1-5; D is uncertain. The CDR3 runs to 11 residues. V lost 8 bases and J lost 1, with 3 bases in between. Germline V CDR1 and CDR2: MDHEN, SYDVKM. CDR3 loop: CASRSNQPQHF. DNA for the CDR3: TGTGCCAGCCGGAGCAATCAGCCCCAGCATTTT.

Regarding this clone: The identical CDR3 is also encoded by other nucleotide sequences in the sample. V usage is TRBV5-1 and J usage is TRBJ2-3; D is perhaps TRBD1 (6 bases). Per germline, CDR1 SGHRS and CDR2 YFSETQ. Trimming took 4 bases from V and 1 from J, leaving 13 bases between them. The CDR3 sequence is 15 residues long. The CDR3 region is CASSLYRAGTDTQYF. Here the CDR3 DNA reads TGCGCCAGCAGCCTGTACAGGGCTGGCACAGATACGCAGTATTTT.

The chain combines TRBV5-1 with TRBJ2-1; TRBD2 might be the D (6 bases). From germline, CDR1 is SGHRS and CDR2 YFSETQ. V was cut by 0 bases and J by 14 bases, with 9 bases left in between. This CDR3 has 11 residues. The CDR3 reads CASSLGGNKFF. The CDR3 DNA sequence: TGCGCCAGCAGCTTGGGCGGGAATAAGTTCTTC.

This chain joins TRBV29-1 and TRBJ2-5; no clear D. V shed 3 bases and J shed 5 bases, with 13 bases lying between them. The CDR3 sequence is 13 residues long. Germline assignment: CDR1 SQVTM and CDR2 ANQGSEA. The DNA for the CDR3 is TGCAGCGTTGATCCGGCCGGAGCCGAGACCCAGTACTTC. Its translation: CSVDPAGAETQYF.

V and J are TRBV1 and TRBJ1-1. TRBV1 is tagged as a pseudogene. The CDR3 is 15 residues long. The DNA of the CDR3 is TGCACCAGCAGCCAAGATTGTAAGGTGGTAATTGAAGCTTTCTTT. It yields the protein CTSSQDCKVVIEAFF.

The CDR3 sequence: CASSPPGASNNDESEQFF. As DNA, the CDR3 is TGTGCCAGCTCACCACCGGGGGCGAGTAACAATGATGAAAGTGAGCAGTTCTTC. The V gene is TRBV18, the J gene TRBJ2-1; D is perhaps TRBD1 (6 bases). This CDR3 contains 18 residues. Looked up from germline, CDR1 is KGHSH and CDR2 is LQKENI. Trimming removed 0 bases at V and 9 bases at J, with 24 bases between.

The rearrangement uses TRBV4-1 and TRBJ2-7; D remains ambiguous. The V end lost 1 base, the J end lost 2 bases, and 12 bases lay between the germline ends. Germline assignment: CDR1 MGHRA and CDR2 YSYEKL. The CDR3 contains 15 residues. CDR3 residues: CASSQARDRAYEQYF. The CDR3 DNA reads TGCGCCAGCAGCCAAGCCCGCGACCGAGCCTACGAGCAGTACTTC.

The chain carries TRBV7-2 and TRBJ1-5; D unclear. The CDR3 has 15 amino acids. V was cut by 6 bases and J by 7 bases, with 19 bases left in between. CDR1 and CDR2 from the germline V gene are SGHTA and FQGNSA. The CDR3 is CASRGSGRGFQPQHF. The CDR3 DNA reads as TGTGCCAGCAGGGGATCCGGACGGGGATTCCAGCCCCAGCATTTT.

The CDR3 is CASSVGGSTLEQFF. The CDR3 DNA reads as TGTGCCAGCAGTGTAGGCGGGAGCACTTTAGAGCAGTTCTTC. The chain couples TRBV25-1 to TRBJ2-1; TRBD2 matches 7 bases. The CDR3 is 14 amino acids. Germline loops: CDR1 MGHDK, CDR2 SYGVNS. V was clipped by 4 bases and J by 10 bases; unmatched bases: 10.

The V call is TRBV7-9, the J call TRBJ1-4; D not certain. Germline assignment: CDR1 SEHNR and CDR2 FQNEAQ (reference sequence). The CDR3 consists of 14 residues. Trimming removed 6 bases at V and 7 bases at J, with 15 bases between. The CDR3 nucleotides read TGTGCCAGCAGTACGGCTCGGGCTCCTGAAAAACTGTTTTTT. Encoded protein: CASSTARAPEKLFF.

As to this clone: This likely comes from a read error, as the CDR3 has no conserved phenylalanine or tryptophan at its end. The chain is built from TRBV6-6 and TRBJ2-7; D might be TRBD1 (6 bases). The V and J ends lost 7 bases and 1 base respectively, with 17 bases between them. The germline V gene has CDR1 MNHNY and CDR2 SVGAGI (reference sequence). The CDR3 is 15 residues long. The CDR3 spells CASTGRGGESYEQYL. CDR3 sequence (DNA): TGTGCCAGCACTGGTCGAGGGGGAGAGTCCTACGAGCAGTACCTC.

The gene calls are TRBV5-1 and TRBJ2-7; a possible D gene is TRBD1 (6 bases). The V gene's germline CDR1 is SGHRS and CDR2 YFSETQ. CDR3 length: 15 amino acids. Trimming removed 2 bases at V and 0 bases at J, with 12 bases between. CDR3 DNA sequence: TGCGCCAGCAGCTTCGGGACATTGAGCTCCTACGAGCAGTACTTC. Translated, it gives CASSFGTLSSYEQYF.

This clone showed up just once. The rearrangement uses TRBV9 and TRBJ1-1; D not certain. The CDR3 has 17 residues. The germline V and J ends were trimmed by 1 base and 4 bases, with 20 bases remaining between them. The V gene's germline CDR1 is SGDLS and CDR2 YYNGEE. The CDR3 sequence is CASSVTMKPLGGTEAFF. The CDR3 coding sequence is TGTGCCAGCAGCGTAACTATGAAGCCCCTGGGTGGCACTGAAGCTTTCTTT.

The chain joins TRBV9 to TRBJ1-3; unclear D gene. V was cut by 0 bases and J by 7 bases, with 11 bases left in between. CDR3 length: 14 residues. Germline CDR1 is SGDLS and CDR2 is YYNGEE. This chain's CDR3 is CASSVEGTVNTIYF. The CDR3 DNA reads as TGTGCCAGCAGCGTAGAGGGAACGGTGAACACCATATATTTT.

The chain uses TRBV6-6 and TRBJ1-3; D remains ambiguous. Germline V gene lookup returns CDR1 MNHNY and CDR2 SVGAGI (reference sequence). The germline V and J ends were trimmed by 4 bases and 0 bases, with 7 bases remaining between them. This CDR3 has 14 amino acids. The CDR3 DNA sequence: TGTGCCAGCAGTTTGGGGTTCTCTGGAAACACCATATATTTT. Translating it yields CASSLGFSGNTIYF.

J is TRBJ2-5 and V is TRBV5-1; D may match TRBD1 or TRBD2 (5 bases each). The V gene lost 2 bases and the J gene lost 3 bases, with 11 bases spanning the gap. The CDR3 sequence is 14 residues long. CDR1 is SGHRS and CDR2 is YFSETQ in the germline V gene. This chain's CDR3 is CASSFAGTKETQYF. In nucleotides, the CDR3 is TGCGCCAGCAGCTTTGCCGGGACCAAAGAGACCCAGTACTTC.

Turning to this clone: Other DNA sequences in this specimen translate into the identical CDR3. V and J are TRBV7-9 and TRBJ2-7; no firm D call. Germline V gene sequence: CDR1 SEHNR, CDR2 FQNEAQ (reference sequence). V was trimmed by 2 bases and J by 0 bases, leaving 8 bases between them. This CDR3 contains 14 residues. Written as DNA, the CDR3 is TGTGCCAGCAGCTTACCCGGACCCTCCTACGAGCAGTACTTC. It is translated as CASSLPGPSYEQYF.

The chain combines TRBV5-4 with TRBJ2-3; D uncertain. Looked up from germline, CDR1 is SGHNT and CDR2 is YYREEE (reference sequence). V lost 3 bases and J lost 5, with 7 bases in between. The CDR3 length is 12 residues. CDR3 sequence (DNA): TGTGCCAGCAGCTCCTTCAGAGATACGCAGTATTTT. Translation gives CASSSFRDTQYF. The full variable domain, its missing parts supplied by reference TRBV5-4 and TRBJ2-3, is ETGVTQSPTHLIKTRGQQVTLRCSSQSGHNTVSWYQQALGQGPQFIFQYYREEENGRGNFPPRFSGLQFPNYSSELNVNALELDDSALYLCASSSFRDTQYFGPGTRLTVL.

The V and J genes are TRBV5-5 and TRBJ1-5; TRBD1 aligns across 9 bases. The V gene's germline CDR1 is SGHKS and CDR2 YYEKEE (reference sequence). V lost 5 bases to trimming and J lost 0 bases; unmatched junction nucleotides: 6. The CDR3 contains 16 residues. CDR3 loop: CASSDRGTYSNQPQHF. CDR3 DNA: TGTGCCAGCAGTGACAGGGGGACTTATAGCAATCAGCCCCAGCATTTT. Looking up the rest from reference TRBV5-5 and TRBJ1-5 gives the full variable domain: DAGVTQSPTHLIKTRGQQVTLRCSPISGHKSVSWYQQVLGQGPQFIFQYYEKEERGRGNFPDRFSARQFPNYSSELNVNALLLGDSALYLCASSDRGTYSNQPQHFGDGTRLSIL.

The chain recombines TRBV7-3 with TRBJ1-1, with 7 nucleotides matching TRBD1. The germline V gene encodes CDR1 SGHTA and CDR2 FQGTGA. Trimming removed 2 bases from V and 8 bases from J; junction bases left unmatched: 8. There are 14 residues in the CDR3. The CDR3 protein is CASSLYGGGNEAFF. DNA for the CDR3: TGTGCCAGCAGCTTATACGGAGGGGGCAACGAAGCTTTCTTT.

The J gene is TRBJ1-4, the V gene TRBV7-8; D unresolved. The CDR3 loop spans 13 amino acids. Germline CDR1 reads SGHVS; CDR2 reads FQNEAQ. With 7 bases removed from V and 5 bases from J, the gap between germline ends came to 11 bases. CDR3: CASTRLPNEKLFF. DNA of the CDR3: TGTGCCAGCACTCGACTACCGAATGAAAAACTGTTTTTT.

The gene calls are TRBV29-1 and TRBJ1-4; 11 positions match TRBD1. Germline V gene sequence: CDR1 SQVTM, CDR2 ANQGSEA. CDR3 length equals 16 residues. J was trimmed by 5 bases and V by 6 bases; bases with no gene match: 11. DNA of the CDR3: TGCAGCGTGTCCGAGGGACAGGGGGTATGGAATGAAAAACTGTTTTTT. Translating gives CSVSEGQGVWNEKLFF.